This T cell receptor (beta chain) originates from a study of a mutant IDH1 vaccine in newly diagnosed glioma. The germline V gene encodes CDR1 MDHEN and CDR2 SYDVKM. The J segment lost 7 bases and the V segment lost 0 bases, leaving 2 bases of the junction unmatched. There are 14 residues in the CDR3. Documented time point: week 11, during vaccination. Vaccination used 300 ug of mutant IDH1 20-mer peptide per dose, with topical imiquimod. Study observations and caveats: The authors found pseudoprogression apparently unrelated to changes in top peripheral T cell clonotypes.

The data were produced by immunoSEQ multiplex PCR, yet TCRdb's version contains in-frame clones alone and is incomplete. The table shows fewer than 150,000 clones, with under 90% occurring only once. Remarks on this clone: Its specificity is unknown.

The receptor was derived from a woman between 50 and 59 years old with glioma. The chain carries TRBV28 and TRBJ1-4; 7 positions agree with TRBD1. The specimen comprised PBMCs, sampled from a glioma patient whose treatment included an IDH1 peptide vaccine. CDR3 sequence: CASSLWGTVEKLFF. In DNA, the CDR3 is TGTGCCAGCAGTTTATGGGGGACAGTTGAAAAACTGTTTTTT.